This passage covers 30 T cell receptor beta chains from one sample sequenced in a study of shared clonotypes between healthy human individuals. TCRdb's table, derived via immunoSEQ multiplex PCR, lists solely in-frame clones and lacks some. This sample has some 100,000 clones; more than 65% occur once, and the top ten carry roughly 24%. The sequencing sample was made of memory CD8+ T cells sorted from blood. Subset defined: CD45RO+ cells pooled with CCR7-negative TemRA cells. Receptors originate from a woman under 40 in good health.

This chain links TRBV29-1 with TRBJ1-1; a weak D match, TRBD1 (5 bases). This CDR3 is built from 12 residues. Trimming took off 3 bases at V and 1 base at J, with 6 bases between the two ends. Germline values: CDR1 SQVTM, CDR2 ANQGSEA. Here the CDR3 reads CSVEGPNTEAFF. The CDR3 DNA is TGCAGCGTTGAGGGGCCGAACACTGAAGCTTTCTTT.

This clone was seen only a few times. The chain carries TRBV15 and TRBJ2-1; D is perhaps TRBD2 (5 bases). The CDR3 has 15 amino acids. V was shortened by 5 bases and J by 0 bases, with 11 bases between the two germline ends. Germline values: CDR1 LNHNV, CDR2 YYDKDF (reference sequence). In nucleotides, the CDR3 is TGTGCCACCAGCGTGGACTCGAGCTCCTACAATGAGCAGTTCTTC. Protein: CATSVDSSSYNEQFF.

This clone came up once. The chain carries TRBV13 and TRBJ2-7, with D unclear. Deletions cut 5 bases from V and 3 bases from J, with 8 bases between. The germline gives CDR1 PRHDT, CDR2 FYEKMQ (reference sequence). The CDR3 consists of 12 residues. The CDR3 nucleotides read TGTGCCAGCAGCGCCGTAGGCTACGAGCAGTACTTC. This translates into CASSAVGYEQYF.

The chain links TRBV7-9 to TRBJ2-5; D is undetermined. Trimming cost V 5 bases and J 2 bases, with 15 bases left between them. The CDR3 runs to 15 residues. Germline loops: CDR1 SEHNR, CDR2 FQNEAQ (reference sequence). This CDR3 is CASSPPLGIQETQYF. For the CDR3, the DNA is TGTGCCAGCAGCCCTCCTCTGGGGATACAAGAGACCCAGTACTTC.

V is TRBV7-8 and J is TRBJ2-1; the D gene is possibly TRBD2 (5 bases). Trimming took off 4 bases at V and 4 bases at J, with 20 bases between the two ends. This CDR3 spans 17 amino acids. Germline CDR1 reads SGHVS; CDR2 reads FQNEAQ. CDR3: CASSSEPRESTYNEQFF. CDR3 bases: TGTGCCAGCAGCTCAGAGCCCCGGGAAAGTACTTACAATGAGCAGTTCTTC.

V is TRBV2 and J is TRBJ2-1; D might be TRBD2 (5 bases). From germline, CDR1 is SNHLY and CDR2 FYNNEI. The V end was cut by 3 bases, the J end by 8 bases, with 14 bases between. This CDR3 region has 14 residues. CDR3 nucleotide sequence: TGTGCCAGCAGTGACCGACTATCTTTTCATGAGCAGTTCTTC. Translated: CASSDRLSFHEQFF.

This chain connects TRBV6-4 to TRBJ2-7; D is perhaps TRBD2 (5 bases). Trimming shortened V by 5 bases and J by 1 base, and 12 bases separated the two germline ends. The CDR3 length is 14 residues. Germline values: CDR1 MRHNA, CDR2 SNTAGT. As DNA, the CDR3 is TGTGCCAGCAGTTTTGATAGCGAGTCCTACGAGCAGTACTTC. Protein: CASSFDSESYEQYF.

This clone was detected many times. The V gene is TRBV6-4, the J gene TRBJ2-3, with D unclear. V was cut by 6 bases and J by 1 base, with 20 bases left in between. CDR1 and CDR2 (germline): MRHNA, SNTAGT. The CDR3 is 17 amino acids. The CDR3 nucleotides read TGTGCCAGCAGCGAAGCCCCAGGCGAAAGGGGCACAGATACGCAGTATTTT. Translation: CASSEAPGERGTDTQYF.

J is TRBJ1-5 and V is TRBV19; 8 bases align to TRBD1. The CDR3 has 16 residues. Trimming removed 7 bases from V and 10 bases from J; junction bases left unmatched: 18. CDR1 is LNHDA and CDR2 is SQIVND in the germline V gene (reference sequence). CDR3 nucleotide sequence: TGTGCCAGTAAAGGTCCGAGGGAAGGACAGGGATCACCCCAGCATTTT. Amino acids: CASKGPREGQGSPQHF.

V is TRBV11-2 and J is TRBJ2-5; D assignment may be TRBD1 or TRBD2 (5 bases each). CDR1 is SGHAT, CDR2 FQNNGV, per germline. The V end lost 0 bases, the J end lost 5 bases, and 10 bases lay between the germline ends. The CDR3 covers 14 residues. CDR3 protein: CASSLEVGVETQYF. The CDR3 nucleotides are TGTGCCAGCAGCTTAGAGGTGGGGGTGGAGACCCAGTACTTC.

The chain employs TRBV13 and TRBJ2-3; TRBD2 matches at 9 bases. The V and J ends lost 5 bases and 1 base, in that order; junction bases with no gene match: 7. This CDR3 is 16 amino acids long. Germline CDR1 PRHDT, CDR2 FYEKMQ (reference sequence). CDR3 amino acids: CASSLRLAVGTDTQYF. The CDR3 region has the DNA TGTGCCAGCAGCCTCCGACTAGCGGTGGGCACAGATACGCAGTATTTT.

The rearrangement links TRBV28 to TRBJ1-1; D ambiguous. The length of the CDR3 is 13 residues. In germline, CDR1 is MDHEN, CDR2 SYDVKM. Trimming stripped 3 bases from V and 1 base from J, with 6 bases between. CDR3 amino acids: CASSFMGNTEAFF. Here the CDR3 DNA reads TGTGCCAGCAGTTTTATGGGGAACACTGAAGCTTTCTTT.

The chain recombines TRBV7-8 with TRBJ2-7; the match to TRBD2 covers 11 bases. Germline CDR1 SGHVS, CDR2 FQNEAQ. This CDR3 is built from 16 residues. V gave up 5 bases and J gave up 0 bases; unmatched junction bases: 6. CDR3 loop: CASSQDGTSGSYEQYF. As DNA, the CDR3 is TGTGCCAGCAGCCAAGATGGGACTAGCGGCTCCTACGAGCAGTACTTC.

This clone was detected a few times. The chain uses TRBV15 and TRBJ1-4; D call uncertain. CDR3 length: 16 residues. Germline lookup yields CDR1 LNHNV and CDR2 YYDKDF (reference sequence). V dropped 0 bases and J dropped 7 bases, with 15 bases sitting between them. The CDR3 loop reads CATSRDRTEGREKLFF. CDR3 DNA sequence: TGTGCCACCAGCAGAGATCGGACTGAAGGGCGTGAAAAACTGTTTTTT.

This clone was found many times. The V call is TRBV6-4, the J call TRBJ2-1; possibly TRBD1 or TRBD2 for D (5 bases each). The CDR3 is made up of 17 amino acids. Trimming stripped 0 bases from V and 8 bases from J, with 20 bases between. The germline gives CDR1 MRHNA, CDR2 SNTAGT. The CDR3 sequence: CASSDSTFGGASDEQFF. The CDR3 nucleotides read TGTGCCAGCAGTGACTCGACGTTTGGGGGAGCCAGCGATGAGCAGTTCTTC.

The CDR3 coding sequence is TGTGCCAGCAGTTTTGGCGGGAGGGCTTCGGGAAAGCAGTTCTTC. Its protein is CASSFGGRASGKQFF. The gene calls are TRBV27 and TRBJ2-1; 9 bases agree with TRBD2. CDR3 length: 15 amino acids. Trimming at V came to 3 bases and at J to 11 bases, leaving 11 bases not matched to a gene. From germline, CDR1 is MNHEY and CDR2 SMNVEV (reference sequence).

This clone was seen once. The chain carries TRBV28 and TRBJ2-7, with D perhaps TRBD1 (5 bases). This CDR3 spans 17 amino acids. Germline CDR1 MDHEN, CDR2 SYDVKM. V was cut by 5 bases and J by 0 bases, with 20 bases left in between. The CDR3 DNA is TGTGCCAGCAGTACCTCACGGAAGGGGATGAGCTCCTACGAGCAGTACTTC. It codes for CASSTSRKGMSSYEQYF.

The rearrangement uses TRBV10-1 and TRBJ2-7; no firm D call. V shed 0 bases and J shed 3 bases, with 12 bases lying between them. CDR1 and CDR2 (germline): WNHNN, SYGVQD (reference sequence). CDR3 length: 15 residues. CDR3 coding DNA: TGCGCCAGCAGTGAGTCCGCTACTACTTACTACGAGCAGTACTTC. Amino acid sequence: CASSESATTYYEQYF.

V gene TRBV5-1 combines with J gene TRBJ2-7; D possibly corresponds to TRBD2 (5 bases). V dropped 4 bases and J dropped 5 bases, with 19 bases sitting between them. This CDR3 region has 15 residues. Germline CDR1 is SGHRS and CDR2 is YFSETQ. Here the CDR3 reads CASSPFAGQEDEQYF. CDR3 DNA sequence: TGCGCCAGCAGCCCCTTTGCAGGCCAGGAGGACGAGCAGTACTTC.

This sequence joins TRBV27 and TRBJ1-1; D not certain. V lost 5 bases and J 4 bases, leaving 14 bases between the germline ends. This CDR3 has 14 residues. Germline assignment: CDR1 MNHEY and CDR2 SMNVEV (reference sequence). Here the CDR3 reads CASSRAPTATEAFF. CDR3 nucleotides: TGTGCCAGCAGTCGCGCGCCGACGGCCACTGAAGCTTTCTTT.

This rearrangement joins TRBV6-1 to TRBJ2-3; 16 nucleotides align to TRBD2. With 3 bases clipped from V and 5 bases from J, the junction kept 5 bases outside the gene matches. The CDR3 covers 17 residues. Germline CDR1 and CDR2: MNHNS and SASEGT. The CDR3 loop is CASSEGLAGGPGDTQYF. In nucleotides, the CDR3 is TGTGCCAGCAGTGAGGGACTAGCGGGAGGGCCCGGAGATACGCAGTATTTT.

This clone was seen once. J is TRBJ1-5 and V is TRBV7-2, with D hard to call. The CDR3 length is 14 residues. Germline V gives CDR1 SGHTA, CDR2 FQGNSA. Between the trimmed V and J ends, which lost 5 bases and 3 bases, there was a span of 11 bases. CDR3 residues: CASSPNTVNQPQHF. CDR3 DNA: TGTGCCAGCAGCCCTAATACGGTCAATCAGCCCCAGCATTTT.

The rearrangement joins TRBV25-1 to TRBJ1-2; D perhaps matches TRBD1 (5 bases). Germline assignment: CDR1 MGHDK and CDR2 SYGVNS. V lost 0 bases and J lost 8, with 13 bases in between. CDR3 length: 14 residues. The CDR3 sequence: CASSEYKGTEGYTF. The CDR3 DNA sequence: TGTGCCAGCAGTGAATATAAGGGGACGGAAGGCTACACCTTC.

V gene TRBV5-6 combines with J gene TRBJ1-2, with 7 bases lining up with TRBD1. J gave up 5 bases and V 3 bases, and 4 bases lay outside the gene matches. The CDR3 runs 13 residues. The germline V gene encodes CDR1 SGHDT and CDR2 YYEEEE. The CDR3 protein is CASSSNRGYGYTF. DNA of the CDR3: TGTGCCAGCAGCTCAAACAGGGGTTATGGCTACACCTTC.

CDR3 region: CASKRLAGVTDTQYF. CDR3 in DNA: TGTGCCAGCAAGCGACTAGCGGGAGTAACAGATACGCAGTATTTT. The gene calls are TRBV6-6 and TRBJ2-3; 12 bases fit TRBD2. The CDR3 runs 15 residues. CDR1 MNHNY and CDR2 SVGAGI come from the germline V gene (reference sequence). The J segment lost 3 bases and the V segment lost 7 bases, leaving 5 bases of the junction unmatched.

In the case of this clone: Different DNA sequences within this sample yield the same CDR3. This rearrangement joins TRBV14 to TRBJ1-1; D gene uncertain. Deletions cut 4 bases from V and 4 bases from J, with 10 bases between. The CDR3 covers 13 residues. Germline-derived CDR1 and CDR2 are SGHDN and FVKESK. The CDR3, as DNA: TGTGCCAGCAGCCTCAGACCTGTCACTGAAGCTTTCTTT. Its translation: CASSLRPVTEAFF.

This clone was counted only a few times. The chain carries TRBV29-1 and TRBJ2-7; D is unresolved. This CDR3 spans 13 amino acids. The V end was cut by 5 bases, the J end by 0 bases, with 11 bases between. Germline V lookup: CDR1 SQVTM, CDR2 ANQGSEA. CDR3 protein: CSVMWRSSYEQYF. CDR3 DNA: TGCAGCGTTATGTGGCGAAGCTCCTACGAGCAGTACTTC.

The V gene is TRBV7-9, the J gene TRBJ2-6, with D unclear. CDR1 and CDR2 from the germline V gene are SEHNR and FQNEAQ (reference sequence). V gave up 4 bases and J gave up 5 bases, with 21 bases separating them. This CDR3 spans 18 amino acids. The CDR3 region is CASSCKQYHQSRANVLTF. The DNA of the CDR3 is TGTGCCAGCAGCTGCAAGCAATACCATCAAAGTCGGGCCAACGTCCTGACTTTC.

The chain carries TRBV25-1 and TRBJ2-5, with D possibly being TRBD2 (6 bases). The J call may be faulty, since TRBJ2-7 better matches the DNA end. CDR1 and CDR2 (germline): MGHDK, SYGVNS. This CDR3 is 14 amino acids long. CDR3 in amino acids: CASSVADTSYEQYF. The CDR3 region has the DNA TGTGCCAGCAGTGTAGCGGACACCTCCTACGAGCAGTACTTC.

The chain combines TRBV7-6 with TRBJ1-1; D unclear. The CDR3 is 12 amino acids. Germline values: CDR1 SGHVS, CDR2 FNYEAQ. Trimming took 2 bases from V and 10 from J, leaving 11 bases between them. For the CDR3, the DNA is TGTGCCAGCAGCTTAATTCCCGGCATAGCTTTCTTT. Amino acids: CASSLIPGIAFF.